The rows below give T cell receptor beta chains drawn from one sample of a study of siplizumab effects on memory and regulatory T cells. Sequencing was performed with immunoSEQ multiplex PCR; in TCRdb, only in-frame clones are kept and a portion is missing. The top ten clones hold roughly 1.7% of a sample with roughly 120,000 clones, 90% to 95% of them seen once. The sequencing sample was made of non-Treg CD4+ T cells sorted from blood. These receptors were collected from a human donor in good health. CDR3s include the opening cysteine and the closing phenylalanine or tryptophan. Fields, in order: CDR3 DNA, CDR3 protein, CDR3 length, clone size, J gene, V gene, D gene. The D gene is left open where the match is weak. Clone sizes are given selectively: once, few, many, or a class where the clone is expanded.

CDR3 DNA: TGTGCCAGTAGTATGGATGGCTGGGGGACTGAAGCTTTCTTT
CDR3 protein: CASSMDGWGTEAFF
CDR3 length: 14
clone size: few
J gene: TRBJ1-1
V gene: TRBV19
D gene: -

CDR3 DNA: TGTGCCAGCAGCGTAGAGGGAGGGTGGGATGGCACTGAAGCTTTCTTT
CDR3 protein: CASSVEGGWDGTEAFF
CDR3 length: 16
clone size: -
J gene: TRBJ1-1
V gene: TRBV9
D gene: -

CDR3 DNA: TGTGCCAGCAGCCCGCGACAGGGGAATGAAAAACTGTTTTTT
CDR3 protein: CASSPRQGNEKLFF
CDR3 length: 14
clone size: -
J gene: TRBJ1-4
V gene: TRBV7-9
D gene: TRBD1

CDR3 DNA: TGTGCCAGCTCCCTACCGGGGGGATCTGGAAACACCATATATTTT
CDR3 protein: CASSLPGGSGNTIYF
CDR3 length: 15
clone size: -
J gene: TRBJ1-3
V gene: TRBV18
D gene: -

CDR3 DNA: TGTGCCAGCAGCTTGATCGGGAGGAGCAGAGGCTACAATGAGCAGTTCTTC
CDR3 protein: CASSLIGRSRGYNEQFF
CDR3 length: 17
clone size: -
J gene: TRBJ2-1
V gene: TRBV5-6
D gene: TRBD2

CDR3 DNA: TGTGCCAGTAGCAAGGACAGTGAAAAACTGTTTTTT
CDR3 protein: CASSKDSEKLFF
CDR3 length: 12
clone size: once
J gene: TRBJ1-4
V gene: TRBV19
D gene: -

CDR3 DNA: TGCGCCAGCCGTTCACTAGCGGGAGGGTCCGGGGAGCTGTTTTTT
CDR3 protein: CASRSLAGGSGELFF
CDR3 length: 15
clone size: -
J gene: TRBJ2-2
V gene: TRBV5-1
D gene: TRBD2

CDR3 DNA: TGTGCCAGTAGTTTCAACGCGGGAGGAGGAAGAGAGACCCAGTACTTC
CDR3 protein: CASSFNAGGGRETQYF
CDR3 length: 16
clone size: once
J gene: TRBJ2-5
V gene: TRBV19
D gene: TRBD2

CDR3 DNA: TGTGCCAGCAGTAGGGGACAGGGTGATGGCTACACCTTC
CDR3 protein: CASSRGQGDGYTF
CDR3 length: 13
clone size: -
J gene: TRBJ1-2
V gene: TRBV25-1
D gene: TRBD1

CDR3 DNA: TGTGCCAGTGCGGCGGGACAGGGACCCTACGAGCAGTACTTC
CDR3 protein: CASAAGQGPYEQYF
CDR3 length: 14
clone size: -
J gene: TRBJ2-7
V gene: TRBV25-1
D gene: TRBD1

CDR3 DNA: TGCGCCAGCAGCCAGCAGACAGTTGACATTCAGTACTTC
CDR3 protein: CASSQQTVDIQYF
CDR3 length: 13
clone size: -
J gene: TRBJ2-4
V gene: TRBV5-1
D gene: -

CDR3 DNA: TGTGCCAGCAGTGCGGAAGCGAGTCAGCCCCAGCATTTT
CDR3 protein: CASSAEASQPQHF
CDR3 length: 13
clone size: -
J gene: TRBJ1-5
V gene: TRBV6-4
D gene: -

CDR3 DNA: TGTGCCAGCAGCCCCCCGGACCGAGGCGCCGGGGAGCTGTTTTTT
CDR3 protein: CASSPPDRGAGELFF
CDR3 length: 15
clone size: -
J gene: TRBJ2-2
V gene: TRBV6-6
D gene: -

CDR3 DNA: TGTGCCAGTAGCCTAACGGACAGGGTCGACTATGGCTACACCTTC
CDR3 protein: CASSLTDRVDYGYTF
CDR3 length: 15
clone size: -
J gene: TRBJ1-2
V gene: TRBV19
D gene: TRBD1

CDR3 DNA: TGTGCCAGCAGCTACACGAAGGGGCATGGTGGCTACACCTTC
CDR3 protein: CASSYTKGHGGYTF
CDR3 length: 14
clone size: -
J gene: TRBJ1-2
V gene: TRBV5-8
D gene: -

CDR3 DNA: TGTGCCAGCAGCTTGGGGCCAGATATGAACACTGAAGCTTTCTTT
CDR3 protein: CASSLGPDMNTEAFF
CDR3 length: 15
clone size: -
J gene: TRBJ1-1
V gene: TRBV5-6
D gene: -

CDR3 DNA: TGTGCCAGCCTGCGAGGCTACACCTTC
CDR3 protein: CASLRGYTF
CDR3 length: 9
clone size: -
J gene: TRBJ1-2
V gene: TRBV13
D gene: -

CDR3 DNA: TGTGCCAGTAGTCCCTCAGGGGGGAGGCGAATCACTGAAGCTTTCTTT
CDR3 protein: CASSPSGGRRITEAFF
CDR3 length: 16
clone size: -
J gene: TRBJ1-1
V gene: TRBV19
D gene: TRBD1

CDR3 DNA: TGTGCCATCAGTTCCGGGACAGGGACTGAAAAACTGTTTTTT
CDR3 protein: CAISSGTGTEKLFF
CDR3 length: 14
clone size: -
J gene: TRBJ1-4
V gene: TRBV10-3
D gene: TRBD1

CDR3 DNA: TGCGCCAGCAGCGCCTATCCCTACAATGAGCAGTTCTTC
CDR3 protein: CASSAYPYNEQFF
CDR3 length: 13
clone size: -
J gene: TRBJ2-1
V gene: TRBV5-1
D gene: -

CDR3 DNA: TGTGCCTGGAGCTTAGGGACTAGCGGGAGAATGGCGCAGTTCTTC
CDR3 protein: CAWSLGTSGRMAQFF
CDR3 length: 15
clone size: -
J gene: TRBJ2-1
V gene: TRBV30
D gene: TRBD2

CDR3 DNA: TGTGCCAGCCTCTCCGGGACAGGTGAATACAATGAGCAGTTCTTC
CDR3 protein: CASLSGTGEYNEQFF
CDR3 length: 15
clone size: -
J gene: TRBJ2-1
V gene: TRBV6-1
D gene: TRBD1

CDR3 DNA: TGTGCCAGCAGTTATAACGGGGGAGGGTCCTACGAGCAGTACTTC
CDR3 protein: CASSYNGGGSYEQYF
CDR3 length: 15
clone size: -
J gene: TRBJ2-7
V gene: TRBV6-5
D gene: TRBD2

CDR3 DNA: TGCAGCGCCCAGGGGGACACGAACACCGGGGAGCTGTTTTTT
CDR3 protein: CSAQGDTNTGELFF
CDR3 length: 14
clone size: once
J gene: TRBJ2-2
V gene: TRBV29-1
D gene: TRBD1

CDR3 DNA: TGTGCCAGCAGTTACCGGGGAGGATGGGAAGCTTTCTTT
CDR3 protein: CASSYRGGWEAFF
CDR3 length: 13
clone size: -
J gene: TRBJ1-1
V gene: TRBV6-5
D gene: -

CDR3 DNA: TGTGCCAGCAGGGACAGGGGGGAGACCCAGTACTTC
CDR3 protein: CASRDRGETQYF
CDR3 length: 12
clone size: -
J gene: TRBJ2-5
V gene: TRBV28
D gene: TRBD1

CDR3 DNA: TGCAGCGTTGGACAATCAACGAATGAAAAACTGTTTTTT
CDR3 protein: CSVGQSTNEKLFF
CDR3 length: 13
clone size: -
J gene: TRBJ1-4
V gene: TRBV29-1
D gene: -

CDR3 DNA: TGTGCCAGCAGTGAGGACAGAGTGAGTGAAAAACTGTTTTTT
CDR3 protein: CASSEDRVSEKLFF
CDR3 length: 14
clone size: -
J gene: TRBJ1-4
V gene: TRBV2
D gene: -

CDR3 DNA: TGTGCCAGCAGTTTCCCGGGACAGCCAAACATTCAGTACTTC
CDR3 protein: CASSFPGQPNIQYF
CDR3 length: 14
clone size: -
J gene: TRBJ2-4
V gene: TRBV27
D gene: TRBD1

CDR3 DNA: TGCGCCAGCAGCTTGGGGGGAACAGGCTCTTCCGAGCAGTACTTC
CDR3 protein: CASSLGGTGSSEQYF
CDR3 length: 15
clone size: -
J gene: TRBJ2-7
V gene: TRBV5-1
D gene: -